The rows below give T cell receptor beta chains drawn from one sample of a study of blood T cell repertoires in COVID-19. Assay: immunoSEQ multiplex PCR; the TCRdb copy retains only in-frame clones and omits some. The table lists approximately 220,000 clones, roughly 87% of them singletons. The sequencing input was PBMCs or T cells enriched from blood (not recorded which). The receptors here all came from a woman aged 25-40 years with acute COVID-19. CDR3s include the opening cysteine and the closing phenylalanine or tryptophan. A D gene is named only where the DNA matches it firmly. Rows give clone size only sometimes, using once, few, many, or a class for an expanded clone.

CDR3 DNA: TGTGCCAGCAGCCAGTCAGGGACTTATAGCAATCAGCCCCAGCATTTT
CDR3 protein: CASSQSGTYSNQPQHF
clone size: .
D gene: .
J gene: TRBJ1-5
V gene: TRBV7-2
CDR3 length: 16

CDR3 DNA: TGCAGCGTTGTACAGGGCGACAGCTATGGCTACACCTTC
CDR3 protein: CSVVQGDSYGYTF
clone size: .
D gene: .
J gene: TRBJ1-2
V gene: TRBV29-1
CDR3 length: 13

CDR3 DNA: TGTGCCAGCAGCCAGGATCAGTACGAGCAGTACTTC
CDR3 protein: CASSQDQYEQYF
clone size: .
D gene: .
J gene: TRBJ2-7
V gene: TRBV7-2
CDR3 length: 12

CDR3 DNA: TGTGCCACCAGTGATACCGGGACAGACCTATTATCCTTC
CDR3 protein: CATSDTGTDLLSF
clone size: many
D gene: TRBD1
J gene: TRBJ1-2
V gene: TRBV24-1
CDR3 length: 13

CDR3 DNA: TGTGCCAGCAGCCAAGATCGATGGGTGACAGGGCGGGGTAACTATGGCTACACCTTC
CDR3 protein: CASSQDRWVTGRGNYGYTF
clone size: .
D gene: TRBD1
J gene: TRBJ1-2
V gene: TRBV3-1/TRBV3-2
CDR3 length: 19

CDR3 DNA: TGTGCCATCAGTGCCGGACAGGGAAGGGAGAACACTGAAGCTTTCTTT
CDR3 protein: CAISAGQGRENTEAFF
clone size: .
D gene: TRBD1
J gene: TRBJ1-1
V gene: TRBV10-3
CDR3 length: 16

CDR3 DNA: TGTGCCAGCAGCTTAAGGACAGGGACCAAAGCTAACTATGGCTACACCTTC
CDR3 protein: CASSLRTGTKANYGYTF
clone size: .
D gene: TRBD1
J gene: TRBJ1-2
V gene: TRBV7-2
CDR3 length: 17

CDR3 DNA: TGTGCCAGTAGTAGACAGCTAGCCAAAAACATTCAGTACTTC
CDR3 protein: CASSRQLAKNIQYF
clone size: .
D gene: .
J gene: TRBJ2-4
V gene: TRBV19
CDR3 length: 14

CDR3 DNA: TGCGCCAGCAGCCAACAGTTTCAGGGGTCCGTCTACGAGCAGTACTTC
CDR3 protein: CASSQQFQGSVYEQYF
clone size: .
D gene: .
J gene: TRBJ2-7
V gene: TRBV4-1
CDR3 length: 16

CDR3 DNA: TGTGCCAGCAGCTTAGGCGGACAGGGTCAGGAAAAACTGTTTTTT
CDR3 protein: CASSLGGQGQEKLFF
clone size: .
D gene: TRBD1
J gene: TRBJ1-4
V gene: TRBV13
CDR3 length: 15

CDR3 DNA: TGTGCCAGCAGCTTGGTGGGTAGCGGGGCCGAGCAGTACTTC
CDR3 protein: CASSLVGSGAEQYF
clone size: once
D gene: TRBD2
J gene: TRBJ2-7
V gene: TRBV5-4
CDR3 length: 14

CDR3 DNA: TGTGCCAGCAGTTTACTGAACTATGGCTACACCTTC
CDR3 protein: CASSLLNYGYTF
clone size: .
D gene: .
J gene: TRBJ1-2
V gene: TRBV28
CDR3 length: 12

CDR3 DNA: TGTGCCAGCGCTCGCTTATCGGACACCTCCTACGAGCAGTACTTC
CDR3 protein: CASARLSDTSYEQYF
clone size: .
D gene: .
J gene: TRBJ2-7
V gene: TRBV5-6
CDR3 length: 15

CDR3 DNA: TGTGCCAGCAGTTTCTCCAGGGTGGACTATGGCTACACCTTC
CDR3 protein: CASSFSRVDYGYTF
clone size: many
D gene: .
J gene: TRBJ1-2
V gene: TRBV28
CDR3 length: 14